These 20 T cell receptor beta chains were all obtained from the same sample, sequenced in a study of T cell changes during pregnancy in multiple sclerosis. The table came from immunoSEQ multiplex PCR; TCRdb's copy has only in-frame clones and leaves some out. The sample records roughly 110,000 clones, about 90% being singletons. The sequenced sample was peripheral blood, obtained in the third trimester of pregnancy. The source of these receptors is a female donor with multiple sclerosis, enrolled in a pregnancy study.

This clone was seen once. CDR3 coding DNA: TGTGCCAGCAGCTCGTGGACAGGGTCGTCGGAGACCCAGTACTTC. Its protein is CASSSWTGSSETQYF. This chain connects TRBV7-9 to TRBJ2-5; 8 bases agree with TRBD1. With 4 bases clipped from V and 5 bases from J, the junction kept 9 bases outside the gene matches. This CDR3 has 15 amino acids. Germline V gives CDR1 SEHNR, CDR2 FQNEAQ (reference sequence).

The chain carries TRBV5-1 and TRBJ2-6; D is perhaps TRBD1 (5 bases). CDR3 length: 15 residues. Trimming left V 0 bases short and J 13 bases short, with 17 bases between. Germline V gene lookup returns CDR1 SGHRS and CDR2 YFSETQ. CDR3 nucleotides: TGCGCCAGCAGCTTGGACGGCGGACAAAGTAGAGTCCTGACTTTC. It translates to CASSLDGGQSRVLTF.

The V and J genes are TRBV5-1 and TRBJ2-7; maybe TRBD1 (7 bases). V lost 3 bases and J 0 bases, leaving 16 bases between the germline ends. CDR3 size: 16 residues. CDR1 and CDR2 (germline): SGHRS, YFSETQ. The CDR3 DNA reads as TGCGCCAGCAGCTCGGGGGACAGCATGAGCTCCTACGAGCAGTACTTC. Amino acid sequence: CASSSGDSMSSYEQYF.

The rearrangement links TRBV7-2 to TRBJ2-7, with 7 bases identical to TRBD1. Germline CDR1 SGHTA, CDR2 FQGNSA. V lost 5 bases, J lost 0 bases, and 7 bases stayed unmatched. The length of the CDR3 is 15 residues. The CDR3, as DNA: TGTGCCAGCAGCGCCGGGACAGCCTACTCCTACGAGCAGTACTTC. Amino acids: CASSAGTAYSYEQYF.

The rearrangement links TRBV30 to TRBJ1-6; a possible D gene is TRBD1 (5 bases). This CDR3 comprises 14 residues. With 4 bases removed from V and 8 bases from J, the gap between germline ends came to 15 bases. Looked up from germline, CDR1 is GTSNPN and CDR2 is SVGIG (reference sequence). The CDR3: CAWKVGTFDSPLHF. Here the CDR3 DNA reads TGTGCCTGGAAAGTCGGGACTTTCGATTCACCCCTCCACTTT.

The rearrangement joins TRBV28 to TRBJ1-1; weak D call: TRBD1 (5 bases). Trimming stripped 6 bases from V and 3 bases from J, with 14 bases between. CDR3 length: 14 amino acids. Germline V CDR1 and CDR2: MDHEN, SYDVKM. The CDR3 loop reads CASSISGGYTEAFF. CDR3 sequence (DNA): TGTGCCAGCAGCATTTCGGGGGGGTACACTGAAGCTTTCTTT.

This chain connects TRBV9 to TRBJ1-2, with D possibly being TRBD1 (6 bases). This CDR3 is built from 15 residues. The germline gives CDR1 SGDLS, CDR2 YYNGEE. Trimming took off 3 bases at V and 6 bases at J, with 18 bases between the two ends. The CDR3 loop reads CASSAGDGTRNGYTF. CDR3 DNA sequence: TGTGCCAGCAGCGCTGGGGACGGGACAAGGAATGGCTACACCTTC.

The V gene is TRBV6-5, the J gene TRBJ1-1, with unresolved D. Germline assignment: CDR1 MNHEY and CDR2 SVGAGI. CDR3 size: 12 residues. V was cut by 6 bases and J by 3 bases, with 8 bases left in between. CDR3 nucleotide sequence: TGTGCCAGCAGCACTAAAGACACTGAAGCTTTCTTT. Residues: CASSTKDTEAFF.

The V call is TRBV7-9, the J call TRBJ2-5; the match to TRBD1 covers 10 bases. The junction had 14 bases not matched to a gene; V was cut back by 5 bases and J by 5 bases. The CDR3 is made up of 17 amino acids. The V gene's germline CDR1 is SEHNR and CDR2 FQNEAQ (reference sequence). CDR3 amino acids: CASSRGRGDRGGETQYF. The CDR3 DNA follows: TGTGCCAGCAGCCGGGGCCGAGGGGACAGGGGTGGCGAGACCCAGTACTTC.

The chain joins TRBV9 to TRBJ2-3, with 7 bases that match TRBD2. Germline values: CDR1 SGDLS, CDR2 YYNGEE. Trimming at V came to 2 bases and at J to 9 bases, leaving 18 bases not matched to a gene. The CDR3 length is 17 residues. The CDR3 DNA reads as TGTGCCAGCAGCGTCGAGAAGGGGAGGACTAGAACAAACACGCAGTATTTT. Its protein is CASSVEKGRTRTNTQYF.

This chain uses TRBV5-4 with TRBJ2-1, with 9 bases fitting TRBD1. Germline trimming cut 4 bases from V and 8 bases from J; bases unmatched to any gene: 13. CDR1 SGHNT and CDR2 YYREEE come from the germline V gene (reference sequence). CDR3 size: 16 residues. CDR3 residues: CASSPNPRQGVDEQFF. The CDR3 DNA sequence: TGTGCCAGCAGCCCGAACCCACGACAGGGGGTAGATGAGCAGTTCTTC. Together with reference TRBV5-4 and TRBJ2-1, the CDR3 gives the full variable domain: ETGVTQSPTHLIKTRGQQVTLRCSSQSGHNTVSWYQQALGQGPQFIFQYYREEENGRGNFPPRFSGLQFPNYSSELNVNALELDDSALYLCASSPNPRQGVDEQFFGPGTRLTVL.

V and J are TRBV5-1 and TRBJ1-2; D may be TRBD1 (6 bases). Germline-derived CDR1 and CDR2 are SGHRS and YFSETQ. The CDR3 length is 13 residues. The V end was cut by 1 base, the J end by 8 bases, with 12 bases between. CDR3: CASSLWSGDGYTF. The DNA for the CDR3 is TGCGCCAGCAGCTTGTGGTCAGGGGACGGCTACACCTTC.

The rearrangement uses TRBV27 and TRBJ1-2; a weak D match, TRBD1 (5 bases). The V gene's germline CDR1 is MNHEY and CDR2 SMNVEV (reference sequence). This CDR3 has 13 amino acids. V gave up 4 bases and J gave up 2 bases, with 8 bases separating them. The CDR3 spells CASSSGQNYGYTF. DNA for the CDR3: TGTGCCAGCAGTTCCGGACAAAACTATGGCTACACCTTC.

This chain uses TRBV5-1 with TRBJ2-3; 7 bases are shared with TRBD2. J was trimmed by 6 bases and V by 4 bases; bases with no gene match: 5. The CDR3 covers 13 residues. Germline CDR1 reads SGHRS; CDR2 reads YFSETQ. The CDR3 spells CASSREGRDTQYF. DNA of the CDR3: TGCGCCAGCAGCAGGGAGGGGCGGGATACGCAGTATTTT.

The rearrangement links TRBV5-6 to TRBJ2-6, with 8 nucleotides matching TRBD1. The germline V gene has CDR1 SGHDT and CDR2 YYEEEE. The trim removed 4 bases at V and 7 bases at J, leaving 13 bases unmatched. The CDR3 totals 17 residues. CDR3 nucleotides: TGTGCCAGCAGCGTCAGGGGGCTAGCTCTGAACGCCAACGTCCTGACTTTC. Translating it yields CASSVRGLALNANVLTF.

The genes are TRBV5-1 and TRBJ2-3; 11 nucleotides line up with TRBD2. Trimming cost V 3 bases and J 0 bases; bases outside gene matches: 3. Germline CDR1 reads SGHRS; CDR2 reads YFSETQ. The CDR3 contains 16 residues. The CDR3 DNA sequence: TGCGCCAGCAGCTCCCGGACTAGCGGGAGCACAGATACGCAGTATTTT. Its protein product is CASSSRTSGSTDTQYF.

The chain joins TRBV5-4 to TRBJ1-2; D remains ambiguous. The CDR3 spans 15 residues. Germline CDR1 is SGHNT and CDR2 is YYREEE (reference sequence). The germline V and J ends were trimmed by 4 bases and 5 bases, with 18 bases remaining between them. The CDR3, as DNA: TGTGCCAGCAGCCCCGAACCAGAGACTGCATATGGCTACACCTTC. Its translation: CASSPEPETAYGYTF.

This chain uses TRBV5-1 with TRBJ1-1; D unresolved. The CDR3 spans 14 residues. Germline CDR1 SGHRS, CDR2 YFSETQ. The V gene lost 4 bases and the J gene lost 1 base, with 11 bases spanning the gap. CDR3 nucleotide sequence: TGCGCCAGCAGCCGCCTCTCAGGGAACACTGAAGCTTTCTTT. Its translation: CASSRLSGNTEAFF.

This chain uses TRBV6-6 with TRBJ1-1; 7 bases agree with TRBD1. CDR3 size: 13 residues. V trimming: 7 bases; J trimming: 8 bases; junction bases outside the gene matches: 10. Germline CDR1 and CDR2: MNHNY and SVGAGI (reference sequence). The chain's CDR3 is CASTHFRTGEAFF. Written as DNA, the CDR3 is TGTGCCAGCACCCACTTTCGGACAGGAGAAGCTTTCTTT.

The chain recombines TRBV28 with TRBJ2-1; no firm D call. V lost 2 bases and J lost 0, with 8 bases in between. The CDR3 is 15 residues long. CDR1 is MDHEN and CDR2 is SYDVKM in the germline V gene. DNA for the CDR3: TGTGCCAGCAGTTTAGAGGCGGCCTCCTACAATGAGCAGTTCTTC. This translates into CASSLEAASYNEQFF.